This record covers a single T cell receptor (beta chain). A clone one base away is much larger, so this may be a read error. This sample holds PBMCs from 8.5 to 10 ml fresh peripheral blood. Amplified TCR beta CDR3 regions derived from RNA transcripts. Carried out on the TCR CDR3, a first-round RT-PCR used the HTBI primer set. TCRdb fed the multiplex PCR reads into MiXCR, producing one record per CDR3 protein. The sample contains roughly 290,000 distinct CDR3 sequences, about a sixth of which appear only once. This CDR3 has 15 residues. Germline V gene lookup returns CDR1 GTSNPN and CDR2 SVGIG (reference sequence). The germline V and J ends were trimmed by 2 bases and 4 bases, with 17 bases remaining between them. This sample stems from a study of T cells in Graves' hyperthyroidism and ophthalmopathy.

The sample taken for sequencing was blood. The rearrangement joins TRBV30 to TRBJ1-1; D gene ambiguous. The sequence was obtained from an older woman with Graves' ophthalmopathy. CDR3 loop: CAWSRARAWGTEAFF. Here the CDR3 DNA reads TGTGCCTGGAGTAGAGCCCGGGCATGGGGCACTGAAGCTTTCTTT.